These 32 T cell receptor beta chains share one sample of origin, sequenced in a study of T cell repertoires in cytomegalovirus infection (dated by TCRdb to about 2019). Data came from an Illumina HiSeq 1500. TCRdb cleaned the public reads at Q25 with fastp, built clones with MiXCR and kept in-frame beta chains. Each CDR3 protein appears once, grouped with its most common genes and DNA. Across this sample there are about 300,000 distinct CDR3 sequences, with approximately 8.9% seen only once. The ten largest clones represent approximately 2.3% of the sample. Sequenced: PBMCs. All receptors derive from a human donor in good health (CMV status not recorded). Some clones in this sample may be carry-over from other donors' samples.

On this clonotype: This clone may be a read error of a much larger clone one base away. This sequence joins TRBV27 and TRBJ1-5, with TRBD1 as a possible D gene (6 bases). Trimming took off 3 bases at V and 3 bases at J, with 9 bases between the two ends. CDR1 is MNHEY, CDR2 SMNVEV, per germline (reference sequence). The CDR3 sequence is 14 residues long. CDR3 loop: CASSFGTINQPQHF. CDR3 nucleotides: TGTGCCAGCAGTTTCGGGACAATCAATCAGCCCCAGCATTTT.

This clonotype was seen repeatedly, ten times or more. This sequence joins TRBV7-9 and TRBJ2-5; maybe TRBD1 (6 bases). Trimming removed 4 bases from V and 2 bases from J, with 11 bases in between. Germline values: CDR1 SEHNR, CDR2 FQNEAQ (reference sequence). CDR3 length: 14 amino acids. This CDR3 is CASSSGTTQETQYF. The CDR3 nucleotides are TGTGCCAGCAGCTCCGGGACAACTCAAGAGACCCAGTACTTC.

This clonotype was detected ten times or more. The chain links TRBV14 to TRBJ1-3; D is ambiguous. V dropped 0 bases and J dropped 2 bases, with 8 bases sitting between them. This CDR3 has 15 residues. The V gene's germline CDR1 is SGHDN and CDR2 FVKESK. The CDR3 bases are TGTGCCAGCAGCCAAGATGAACAGACTGGAAACACCATATATTTT. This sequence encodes CASSQDEQTGNTIYF.

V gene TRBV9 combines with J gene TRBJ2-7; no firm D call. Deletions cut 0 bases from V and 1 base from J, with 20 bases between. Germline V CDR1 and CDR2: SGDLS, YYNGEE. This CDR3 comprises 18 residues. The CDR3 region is CASSVGSIEADQSYEQYF. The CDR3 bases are TGTGCCAGCAGCGTAGGGTCCATTGAGGCGGACCAATCCTACGAGCAGTACTTC.

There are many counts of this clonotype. This CDR3 reads CASSLEREVGNEQFF. CDR3 sequence (DNA): TGTGCCAGCAGCTTGGAGCGAGAAGTTGGGAATGAGCAGTTCTTC. V usage is TRBV5-5 and J usage is TRBJ2-1; D call uncertain. The CDR3 has 15 amino acids. The V gene's germline CDR1 is SGHKS and CDR2 YYEKEE (reference sequence). V was clipped by 0 bases and J by 7 bases, with 14 bases between them.

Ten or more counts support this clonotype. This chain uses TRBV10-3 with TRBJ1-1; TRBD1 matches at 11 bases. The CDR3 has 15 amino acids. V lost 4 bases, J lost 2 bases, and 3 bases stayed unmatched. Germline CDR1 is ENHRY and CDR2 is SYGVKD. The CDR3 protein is CAISGRTGGNTEAFF. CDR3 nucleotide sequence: TGTGCCATCAGTGGTCGGACAGGGGGCAACACTGAAGCTTTCTTT.

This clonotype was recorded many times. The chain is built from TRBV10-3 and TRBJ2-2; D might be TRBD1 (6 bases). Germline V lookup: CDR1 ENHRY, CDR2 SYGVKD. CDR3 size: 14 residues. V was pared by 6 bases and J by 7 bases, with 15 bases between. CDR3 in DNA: TGTGCCATCAGAAAAGGACAGTCGGGCGGGGAGCTGTTTTTT. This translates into CAIRKGQSGGELFF.

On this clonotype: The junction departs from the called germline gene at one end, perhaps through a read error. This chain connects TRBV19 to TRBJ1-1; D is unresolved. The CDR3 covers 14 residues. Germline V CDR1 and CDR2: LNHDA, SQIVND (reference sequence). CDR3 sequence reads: CTSTLGGKNTEAFF. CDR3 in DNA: TGTACCAGTACCCTGGGAGGAAAGAACACTGAAGCTTTCTTT.

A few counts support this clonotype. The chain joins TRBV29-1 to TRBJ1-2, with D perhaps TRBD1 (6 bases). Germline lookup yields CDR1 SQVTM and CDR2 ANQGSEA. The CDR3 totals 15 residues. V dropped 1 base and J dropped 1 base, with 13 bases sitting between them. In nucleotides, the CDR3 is TGCAGCGTTGAAGCAGGGGCCAGTTTTAACTATGGCTACACCTTC. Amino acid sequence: CSVEAGASFNYGYTF.

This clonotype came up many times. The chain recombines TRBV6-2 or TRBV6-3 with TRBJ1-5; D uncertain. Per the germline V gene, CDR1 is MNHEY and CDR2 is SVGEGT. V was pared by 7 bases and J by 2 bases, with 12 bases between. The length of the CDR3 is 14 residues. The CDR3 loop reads CASIIKRGNQPQHF. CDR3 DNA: TGTGCCAGCATAATAAAAAGGGGCAATCAGCCCCAGCATTTT.

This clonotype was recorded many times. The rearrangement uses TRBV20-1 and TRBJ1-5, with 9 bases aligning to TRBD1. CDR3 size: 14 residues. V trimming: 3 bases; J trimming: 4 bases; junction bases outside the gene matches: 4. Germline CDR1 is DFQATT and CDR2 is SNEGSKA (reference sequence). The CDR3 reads CSARLGTGNQPQHF. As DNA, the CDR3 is TGCAGTGCTAGGTTAGGGACAGGGAATCAGCCCCAGCATTTT.

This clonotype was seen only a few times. The CDR3 sequence: CSGPGGGEQFF. The CDR3 DNA reads as TGCAGTGGACCGGGGGGCGGTGAGCAGTTCTTC. The chain carries TRBV20-1 and TRBJ2-1; possible D gene TRBD2, 7 bases. V dropped 7 bases and J dropped 9 bases, with 13 bases sitting between them. Germline V gene lookup returns CDR1 DFQATT and CDR2 SNEGSKA (reference sequence). The CDR3 covers 11 residues.

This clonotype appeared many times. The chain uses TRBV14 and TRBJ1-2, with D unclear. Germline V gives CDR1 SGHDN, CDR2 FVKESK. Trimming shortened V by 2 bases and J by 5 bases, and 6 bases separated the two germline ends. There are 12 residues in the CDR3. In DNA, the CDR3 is TGTGCCAGCAGCCAAATCGGATATGGCTACACCTTC. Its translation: CASSQIGYGYTF.

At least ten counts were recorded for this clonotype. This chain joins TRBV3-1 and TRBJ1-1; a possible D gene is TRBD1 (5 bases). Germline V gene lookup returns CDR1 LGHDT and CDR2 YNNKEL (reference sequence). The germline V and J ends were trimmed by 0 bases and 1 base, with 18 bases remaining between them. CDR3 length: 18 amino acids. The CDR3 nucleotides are TGTGCCAGCAGCCAAGAGACCTACAGGCCAGGACCGAACACTGAAGCTTTCTTT. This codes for CASSQETYRPGPNTEAFF.

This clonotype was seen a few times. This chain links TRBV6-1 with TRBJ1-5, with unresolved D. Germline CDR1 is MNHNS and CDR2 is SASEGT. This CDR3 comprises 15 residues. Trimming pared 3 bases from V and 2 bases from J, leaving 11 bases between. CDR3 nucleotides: TGTGCCAGCAGTGAGTGGTCCGGGCGCAATCAGCCCCAGCATTTT. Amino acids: CASSEWSGRNQPQHF.

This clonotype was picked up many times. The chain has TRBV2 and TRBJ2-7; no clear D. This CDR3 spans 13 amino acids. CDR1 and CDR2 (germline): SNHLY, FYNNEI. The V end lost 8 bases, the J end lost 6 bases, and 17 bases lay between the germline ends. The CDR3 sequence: CASGKLGVREQYV. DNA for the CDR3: TGTGCCAGCGGTAAGCTTGGTGTACGCGAGCAGTACGTC.

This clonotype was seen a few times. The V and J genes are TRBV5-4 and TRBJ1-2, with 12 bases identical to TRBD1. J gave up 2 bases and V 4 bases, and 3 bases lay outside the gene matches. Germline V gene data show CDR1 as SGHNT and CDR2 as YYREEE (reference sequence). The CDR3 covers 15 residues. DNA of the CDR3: TGTGCCAGCAGCAAGGGACAGGGGGCGAACTATGGCTACACCTTC. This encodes CASSKGQGANYGYTF.

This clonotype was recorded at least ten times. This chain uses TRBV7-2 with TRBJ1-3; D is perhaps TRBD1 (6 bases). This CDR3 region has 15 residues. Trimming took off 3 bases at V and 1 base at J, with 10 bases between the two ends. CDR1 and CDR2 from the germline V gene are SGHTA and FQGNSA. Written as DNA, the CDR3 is TGTGCCAGCAGCTTTCGGGGGCTTTCTGGAAACACCATATATTTT. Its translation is CASSFRGLSGNTIYF.

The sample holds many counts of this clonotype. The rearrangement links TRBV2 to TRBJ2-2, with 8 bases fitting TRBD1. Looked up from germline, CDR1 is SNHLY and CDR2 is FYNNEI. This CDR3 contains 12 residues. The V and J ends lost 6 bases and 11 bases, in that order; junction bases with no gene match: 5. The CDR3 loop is CASSLGQAELFF. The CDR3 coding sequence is TGTGCCAGCAGCCTGGGACAGGCCGAGCTGTTTTTT.

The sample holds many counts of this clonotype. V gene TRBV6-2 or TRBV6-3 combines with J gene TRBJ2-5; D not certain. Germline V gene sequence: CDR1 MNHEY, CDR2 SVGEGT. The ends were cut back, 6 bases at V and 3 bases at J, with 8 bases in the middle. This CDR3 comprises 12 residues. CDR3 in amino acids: CASSPAEETQYF. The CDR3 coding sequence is TGTGCCAGCAGCCCGGCGGAAGAGACCCAGTACTTC.

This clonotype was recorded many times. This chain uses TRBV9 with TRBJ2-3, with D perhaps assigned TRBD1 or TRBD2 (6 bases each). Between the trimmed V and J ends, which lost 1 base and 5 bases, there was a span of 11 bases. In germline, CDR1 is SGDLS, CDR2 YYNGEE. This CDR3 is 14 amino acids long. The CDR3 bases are TGTGCCAGCAGCGTAAGGGGGGCCGAAGATACGCAGTATTTT. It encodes CASSVRGAEDTQYF.

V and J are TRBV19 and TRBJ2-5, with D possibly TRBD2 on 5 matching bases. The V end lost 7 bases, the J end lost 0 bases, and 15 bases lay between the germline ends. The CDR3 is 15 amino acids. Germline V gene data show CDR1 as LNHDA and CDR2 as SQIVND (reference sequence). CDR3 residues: CASTYGGAHQETQYF. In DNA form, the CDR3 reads TGTGCCAGTACCTACGGAGGTGCACACCAAGAGACCCAGTACTTC.

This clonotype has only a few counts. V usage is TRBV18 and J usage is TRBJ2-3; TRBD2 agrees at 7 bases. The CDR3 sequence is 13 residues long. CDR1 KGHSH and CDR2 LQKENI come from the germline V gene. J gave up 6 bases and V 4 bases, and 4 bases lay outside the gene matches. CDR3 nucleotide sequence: TGTGCCAGCTCACGGTCTAGCGGTGATACGCAGTATTTT. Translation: CASSRSSGDTQYF.

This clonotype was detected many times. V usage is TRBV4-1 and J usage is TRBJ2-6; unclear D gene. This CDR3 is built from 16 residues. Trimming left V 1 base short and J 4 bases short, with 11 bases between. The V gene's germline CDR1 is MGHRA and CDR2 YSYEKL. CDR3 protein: CASSQVRVSGANVLTF. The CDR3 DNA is TGCGCCAGCAGCCAAGTACGGGTTTCCGGGGCCAACGTCCTGACTTTC.

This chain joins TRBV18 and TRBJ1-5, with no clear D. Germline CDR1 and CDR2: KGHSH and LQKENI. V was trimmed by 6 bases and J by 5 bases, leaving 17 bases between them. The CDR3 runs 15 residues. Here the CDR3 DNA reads TGTGCCAGCTCTCCGTTGGCCACCGCGGATCAGCCCCAGCATTTT. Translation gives CASSPLATADQPQHF.

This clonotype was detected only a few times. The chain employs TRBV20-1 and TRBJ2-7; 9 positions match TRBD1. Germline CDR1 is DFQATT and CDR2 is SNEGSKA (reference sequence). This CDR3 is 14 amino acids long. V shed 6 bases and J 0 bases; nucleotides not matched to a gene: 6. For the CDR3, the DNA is TGCAGTGCCCTCGCGACAGGGGGCTCCTACGAGCAGTACTTC. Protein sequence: CSALATGGSYEQYF.

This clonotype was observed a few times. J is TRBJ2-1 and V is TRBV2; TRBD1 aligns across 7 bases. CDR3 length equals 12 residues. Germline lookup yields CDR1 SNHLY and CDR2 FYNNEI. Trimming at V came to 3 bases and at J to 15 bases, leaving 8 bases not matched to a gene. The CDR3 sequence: CASSEGFTGVFF. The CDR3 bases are TGTGCCAGCAGTGAGGGGTTCACAGGGGTGTTCTTC.

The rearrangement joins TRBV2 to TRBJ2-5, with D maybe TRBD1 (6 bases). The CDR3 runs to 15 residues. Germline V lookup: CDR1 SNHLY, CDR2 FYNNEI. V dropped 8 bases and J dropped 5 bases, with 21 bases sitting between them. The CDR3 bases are TGTGCCAGCGGTGGCGGACGGCGGCAGGGGGAGACCCAGTACTTC. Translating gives CASGGGRRQGETQYF.

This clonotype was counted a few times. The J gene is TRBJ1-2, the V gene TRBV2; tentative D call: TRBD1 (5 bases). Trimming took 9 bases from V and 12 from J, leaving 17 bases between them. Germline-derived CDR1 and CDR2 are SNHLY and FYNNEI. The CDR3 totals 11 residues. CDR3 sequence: CARRQSRANTF. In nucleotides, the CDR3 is TGTGCCAGGAGACAGTCCCGCGCAAACACCTTC.

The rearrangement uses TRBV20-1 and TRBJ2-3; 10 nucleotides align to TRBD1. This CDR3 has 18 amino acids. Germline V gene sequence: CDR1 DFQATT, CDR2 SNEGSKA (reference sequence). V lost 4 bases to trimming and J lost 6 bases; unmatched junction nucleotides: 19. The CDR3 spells CSAIRPPDRGKIVDTQYF. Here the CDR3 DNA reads TGCAGTGCTATCCGACCCCCGGACAGGGGGAAGATTGTGGATACGCAGTATTTT.

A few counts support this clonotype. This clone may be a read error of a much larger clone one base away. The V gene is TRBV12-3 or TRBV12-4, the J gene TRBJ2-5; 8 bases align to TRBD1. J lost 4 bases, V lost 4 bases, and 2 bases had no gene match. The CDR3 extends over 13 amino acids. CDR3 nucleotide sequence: TGTGCCAGCAGTTACACAGGGGGAGAGACCCAGTACTTC. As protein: CASSYTGGETQYF.

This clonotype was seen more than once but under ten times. The DNA for the CDR3 is TGTGCCAGCAGCGTAAAGGGGTCCACTGAAGCTTTCTTT. Its translation: CASSVKGSTEAFF. The chain couples TRBV9 to TRBJ1-1; D perhaps matches TRBD1 (5 bases). Germline CDR1 SGDLS, CDR2 YYNGEE. Trimming left V 1 base short and J 4 bases short, with 8 bases between. The CDR3 length is 13 residues.